These T cell receptor beta chains were read from a single sample in a study of T cell repertoires in cytomegalovirus infection. TCRdb used MiXCR to reprocess the reads, holding one entry per CDR3 protein. The sample has some 560,000 distinct CDR3 sequences, under 45% seen once. Antigen specificity for these receptors is unknown. The source material was cultured PBMCs, sampled from culture after CMV antigen stimulation. The receptors stem from a human donor in good health (CMV status not recorded). Some clones in this sample may be carry-over from other donors' samples. CDR3s include the opening cysteine and the closing phenylalanine or tryptophan. D genes are given only for firm matches. For some rows the clone size is stated as once, few or many, or as a class when expanded; others skip it.

D: TRBD2
length: 16
V: TRBV6-5
J: TRBJ2-2
size: NA
CDR3: CASTSGLALRTGELFF
DNA: TGTGCCAGCACCTCGGGACTAGCGCTACGCACCGGGGAGCTGTTTTTT

D: NA
length: 16
V: TRBV12-3/TRBV12-4
J: TRBJ1-2
size: NA
CDR3: CASSLKGGFHYYGYTF
DNA: TGTGCCAGCAGTTTAAAGGGGGGCTTTCATTACTATGGCTACACCTTC

D: TRBD1
length: 17
V: TRBV7-2
J: TRBJ1-2
size: NA
CDR3: CASSLGAAGGRIYGYTF
DNA: TGTGCCAGCAGCTTAGGTGCTGCAGGGGGCAGAATCTATGGCTACACCTTC

D: NA
length: 14
V: TRBV2
J: TRBJ2-3
size: NA
CDR3: CASIMTGGADTQYF
DNA: TGTGCCAGCATAATGACGGGGGGCGCAGATACGCAGTATTTT

D: NA
length: 15
V: TRBV5-4
J: TRBJ1-2
size: few
CDR3: CASSLGASRNYGYTF
DNA: TGTGCCAGCAGCTTGGGAGCTTCCCGCAACTATGGCTACACCTTC

D: NA
length: 13
V: TRBV19
J: TRBJ2-7
size: NA
CDR3: CASTGDTGSEQYF
DNA: TGTGCCAGTACCGGCGACACGGGGAGCGAGCAGTACTTC

D: TRBD2
length: 16
V: TRBV7-2
J: TRBJ2-1
size: NA
CDR3: CASSSTLAGGPAVLFF
DNA: TGTGCCAGCAGCTCTACACTAGCGGGAGGGCCTGCTGTTTTGTTCTTC

D: TRBD1
length: 15
V: TRBV7-2
J: TRBJ2-7
size: many
CDR3: CASSLGTGHSYEQYF
DNA: TGTGCCAGCAGCTTGGGGACAGGGCACTCCTACGAGCAGTACTTC

D: TRBD2
length: 14
V: TRBV6-2/TRBV6-3
J: TRBJ2-7
size: few
CDR3: CASSKRTSDSEQYF
DNA: TGTGCCAGCAGCAAAAGGACTAGCGACTCCGAGCAGTACTTC

D: NA
length: 15
V: TRBV7-6
J: TRBJ1-2
size: NA
CDR3: CASSLGDGPNYGYTF
DNA: TGTGCCAGCAGCTTGGGGGACGGACCTAACTATGGCTACACCTTC

D: TRBD2
length: 17
V: TRBV10-3
J: TRBJ2-3
size: NA
CDR3: CAISESWTSGRRDTQYF
DNA: TGTGCCATCAGTGAGTCCTGGACTAGCGGGAGACGGGATACGCAGTATTTT

D: TRBD2
length: 17
V: TRBV6-2/TRBV6-3
J: TRBJ2-3
size: NA
CDR3: CASSYGLLAGGSDTQYF
DNA: TGTGCCAGCAGTTACGGGCTCCTAGCGGGAGGTTCAGATACGCAGTATTTT

D: TRBD2
length: 16
V: TRBV12-3/TRBV12-4
J: TRBJ2-7
size: NA
CDR3: CASSLGLADLSYEQYF
DNA: TGTGCCAGCAGTTTAGGCCTAGCGGACCTCTCCTACGAGCAGTACTTC

D: NA
length: 14
V: TRBV28
J: TRBJ2-1
size: NA
CDR3: CASSLYWGTNEQFF
DNA: TGTGCCAGCAGCCTCTACTGGGGGACCAATGAGCAGTTCTTC

D: TRBD2
length: 15
V: TRBV6-2/TRBV6-3
J: TRBJ2-1
size: NA
CDR3: CASQGLAGVYNEQFF
DNA: TGTGCCAGCCAAGGATTAGCGGGCGTCTACAATGAGCAGTTCTTC

D: TRBD2
length: 13
V: TRBV14
J: TRBJ2-1
size: NA
CDR3: CASSHGLGNEQFF
DNA: TGTGCCAGCAGCCACGGACTAGGCAATGAGCAGTTCTTC

D: NA
length: 12
V: TRBV19
J: TRBJ1-2
size: few
CDR3: CASQSTLYGYTF
DNA: TGTGCCAGTCAATCGACCCTCTATGGCTACACCTTC

D: NA
length: 14
V: TRBV19
J: TRBJ2-2
size: NA
CDR3: CASSPAISTGELFF
DNA: TGTGCCAGTAGTCCAGCCATCAGCACCGGGGAGCTGTTTTTT

D: NA
length: 15
V: TRBV10-3
J: TRBJ1-2
size: NA
CDR3: CAISRGQTSNYGYTF
DNA: TGTGCCATCAGTCGGGGACAAACTTCGAACTATGGCTACACCTTC

D: NA
length: 12
V: TRBV7-2
J: TRBJ2-3
size: many
CDR3: CASSGPGDTQYF
DNA: TGTGCCAGCAGCGGACCTGGGGATACGCAGTATTTT

D: TRBD1
length: 13
V: TRBV7-2
J: TRBJ1-1
size: NA
CDR3: CAAGQGMNTEAFF
DNA: TGTGCCGCCGGACAGGGGATGAACACTGAAGCTTTCTTT

D: NA
length: 13
V: TRBV7-2
J: TRBJ2-3
size: NA
CDR3: CASSTQTTDTQYF
DNA: TGTGCCAGCAGCACTCAGACCACAGATACGCAGTATTTT

D: NA
length: 13
V: TRBV10-3
J: TRBJ2-1
size: NA
CDR3: CAIHSRGSNEQFF
DNA: TGTGCCATCCACAGCCGGGGCTCCAATGAGCAGTTCTTC